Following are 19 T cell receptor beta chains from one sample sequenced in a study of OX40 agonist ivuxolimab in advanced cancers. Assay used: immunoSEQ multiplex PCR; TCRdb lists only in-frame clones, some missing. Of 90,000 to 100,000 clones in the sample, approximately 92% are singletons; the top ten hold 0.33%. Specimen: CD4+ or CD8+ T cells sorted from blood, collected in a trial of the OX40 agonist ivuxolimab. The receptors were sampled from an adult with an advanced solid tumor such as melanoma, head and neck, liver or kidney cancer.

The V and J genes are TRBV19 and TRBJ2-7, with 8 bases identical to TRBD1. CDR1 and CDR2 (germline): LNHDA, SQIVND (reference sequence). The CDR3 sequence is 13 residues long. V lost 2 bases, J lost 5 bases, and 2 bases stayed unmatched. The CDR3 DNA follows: TGTGCCAGTAGTATAAACAGGGGGAACGAGCAGTACTTC. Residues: CASSINRGNEQYF.

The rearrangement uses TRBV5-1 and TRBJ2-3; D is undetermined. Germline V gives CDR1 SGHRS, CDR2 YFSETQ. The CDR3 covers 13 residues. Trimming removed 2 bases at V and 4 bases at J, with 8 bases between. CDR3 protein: CASSFQASDTQYF. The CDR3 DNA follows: TGCGCCAGCAGCTTCCAGGCATCAGATACGCAGTATTTT.

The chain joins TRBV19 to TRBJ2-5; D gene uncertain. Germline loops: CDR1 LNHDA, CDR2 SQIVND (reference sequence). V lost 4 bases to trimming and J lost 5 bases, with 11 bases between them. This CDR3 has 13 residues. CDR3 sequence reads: CASSTASEETQYF. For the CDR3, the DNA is TGTGCCAGTAGTACAGCAAGTGAGGAGACCCAGTACTTC.

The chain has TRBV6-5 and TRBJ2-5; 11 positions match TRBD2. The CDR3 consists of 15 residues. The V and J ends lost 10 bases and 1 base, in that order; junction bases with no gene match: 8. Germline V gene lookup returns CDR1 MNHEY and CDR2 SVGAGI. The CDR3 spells CATLGLAELQETQYF. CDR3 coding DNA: TGTGCCACCTTGGGACTAGCGGAGCTCCAAGAGACCCAGTACTTC.

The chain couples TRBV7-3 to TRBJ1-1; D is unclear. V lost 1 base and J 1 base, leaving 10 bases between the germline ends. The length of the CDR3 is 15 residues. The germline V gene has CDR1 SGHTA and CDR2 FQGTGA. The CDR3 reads CASSLNGQENTEAFF. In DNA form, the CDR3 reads TGTGCCAGCAGCTTAAATGGGCAGGAGAACACTGAAGCTTTCTTT.

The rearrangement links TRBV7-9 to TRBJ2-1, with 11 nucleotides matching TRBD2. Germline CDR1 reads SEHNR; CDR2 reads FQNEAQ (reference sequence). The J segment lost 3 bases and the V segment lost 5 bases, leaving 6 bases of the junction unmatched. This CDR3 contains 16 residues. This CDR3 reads CASSPGLAELYNEQFF. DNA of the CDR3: TGTGCCAGCAGCCCGGGACTAGCGGAGCTCTACAATGAGCAGTTCTTC.

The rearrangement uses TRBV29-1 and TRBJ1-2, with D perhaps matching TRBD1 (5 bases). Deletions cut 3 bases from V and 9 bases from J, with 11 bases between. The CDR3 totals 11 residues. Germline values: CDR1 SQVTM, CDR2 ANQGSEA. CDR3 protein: CSVDDGASYTF. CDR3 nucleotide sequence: TGCAGCGTTGACGACGGGGCTAGCTACACCTTC. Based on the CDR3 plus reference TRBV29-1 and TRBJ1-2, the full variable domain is SAVISQKPSRDICQRGTSLTIQCQVDSQVTMMFWYRQQPGQSLTLIATANQGSEATYESGFVIDKFPISRPNLTFSTLTVSNMSPEDSSIYLCSVDDGASYTFGSGTRLTVV.

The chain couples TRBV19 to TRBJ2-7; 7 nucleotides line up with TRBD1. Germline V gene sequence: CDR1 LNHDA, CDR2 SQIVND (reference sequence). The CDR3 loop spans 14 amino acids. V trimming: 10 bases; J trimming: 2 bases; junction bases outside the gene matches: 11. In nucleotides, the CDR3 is TGTGCCACCCGGAACAGGGGTATGACCTACGAGCAGTACTTC. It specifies CATRNRGMTYEQYF.

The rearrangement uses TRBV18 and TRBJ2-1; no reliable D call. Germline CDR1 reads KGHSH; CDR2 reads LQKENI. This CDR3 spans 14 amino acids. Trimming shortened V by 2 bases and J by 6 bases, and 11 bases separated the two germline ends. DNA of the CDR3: TGTGCCAGCTCACCATCGGGCAGGAGCAATGAGCAGTTCTTC. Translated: CASSPSGRSNEQFF.

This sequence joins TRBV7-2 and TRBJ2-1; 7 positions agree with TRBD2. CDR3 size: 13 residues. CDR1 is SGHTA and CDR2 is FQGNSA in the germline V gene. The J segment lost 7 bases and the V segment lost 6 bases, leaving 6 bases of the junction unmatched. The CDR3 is CASSFISGNEQFF. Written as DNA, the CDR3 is TGTGCCAGCAGTTTTATTAGCGGGAATGAGCAGTTCTTC.

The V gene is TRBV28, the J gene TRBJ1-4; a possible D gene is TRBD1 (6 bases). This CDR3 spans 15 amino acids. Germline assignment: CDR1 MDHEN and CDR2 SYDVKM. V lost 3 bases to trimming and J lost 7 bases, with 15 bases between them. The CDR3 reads CASSFSQGVGEKLFF. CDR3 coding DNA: TGTGCCAGCAGTTTTTCACAGGGTGTAGGTGAAAAACTGTTTTTT.

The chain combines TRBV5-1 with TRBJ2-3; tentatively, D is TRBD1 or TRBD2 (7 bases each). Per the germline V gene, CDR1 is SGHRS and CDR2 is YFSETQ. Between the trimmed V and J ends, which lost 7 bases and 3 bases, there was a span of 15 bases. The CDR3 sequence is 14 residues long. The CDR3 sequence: CASGEGAGTDTQYF. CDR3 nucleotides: TGCGCCAGCGGGGAGGGGGCTGGAACAGATACGCAGTATTTT.

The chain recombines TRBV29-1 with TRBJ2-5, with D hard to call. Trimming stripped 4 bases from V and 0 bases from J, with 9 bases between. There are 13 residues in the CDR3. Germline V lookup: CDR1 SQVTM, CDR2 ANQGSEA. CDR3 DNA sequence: TGCAGCGTTGGGAGTCTGAACCAAGAGACCCAGTACTTC. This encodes CSVGSLNQETQYF.

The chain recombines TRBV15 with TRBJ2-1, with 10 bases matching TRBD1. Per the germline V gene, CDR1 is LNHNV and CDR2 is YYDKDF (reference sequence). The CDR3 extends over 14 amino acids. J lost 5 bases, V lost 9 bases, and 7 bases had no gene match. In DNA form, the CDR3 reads TGTGCCACTCGACAGGGGGCGATCCACAATGAGCAGTTCTTC. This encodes CATRQGAIHNEQFF.

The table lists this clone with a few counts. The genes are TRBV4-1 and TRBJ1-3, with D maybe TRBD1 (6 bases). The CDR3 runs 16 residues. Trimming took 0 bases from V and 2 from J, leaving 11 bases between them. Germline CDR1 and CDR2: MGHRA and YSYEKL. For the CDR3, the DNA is TGCGCCAGCAGCCAAGATGGGCCAGGGGCTGGAAACACCATATATTTT. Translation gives CASSQDGPGAGNTIYF.

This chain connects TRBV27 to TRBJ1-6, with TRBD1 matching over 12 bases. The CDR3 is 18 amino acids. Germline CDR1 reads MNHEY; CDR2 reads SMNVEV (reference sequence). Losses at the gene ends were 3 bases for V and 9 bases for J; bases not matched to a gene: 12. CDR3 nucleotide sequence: TGTGCCAGCAGTTTCCAACCGGGACAGGGGGCTCCGGGTTCACCCCTCCACTTT. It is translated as CASSFQPGQGAPGSPLHF.

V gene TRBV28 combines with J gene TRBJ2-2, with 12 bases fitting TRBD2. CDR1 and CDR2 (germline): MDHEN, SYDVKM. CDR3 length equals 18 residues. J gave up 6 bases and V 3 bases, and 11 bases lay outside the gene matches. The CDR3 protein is CASSFPLGLAGFAGELFF. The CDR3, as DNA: TGTGCCAGCAGTTTCCCCCTCGGACTAGCGGGATTCGCCGGGGAGCTGTTTTTT. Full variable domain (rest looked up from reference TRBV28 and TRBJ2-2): DVKVTQSSRYLVKRTGEKVFLECVQDMDHENMFWYRQDPGLGLRLIYFSYDVKMKEKGDIPEGYSVSREKKERFSLILESASTNQTSMYLCASSFPLGLAGFAGELFFGEGSRLTVL.

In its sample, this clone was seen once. The CDR3 DNA follows: TGTGCCAGCAGTTTAATTGGAAACATTCAGTACTTC. This translates into CASSLIGNIQYF. The J gene is TRBJ2-4, the V gene TRBV28, with unresolved D. The germline V gene encodes CDR1 MDHEN and CDR2 SYDVKM. Trimming stripped 2 bases from V and 6 bases from J, with 5 bases between. This CDR3 comprises 12 residues.

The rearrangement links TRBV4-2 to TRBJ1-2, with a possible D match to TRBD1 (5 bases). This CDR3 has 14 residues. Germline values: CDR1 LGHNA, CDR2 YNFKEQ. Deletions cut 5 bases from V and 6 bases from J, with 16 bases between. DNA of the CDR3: TGTGCCAGCAGCGCCCTGGGGGGGTCCCATGGCTACACCTTC. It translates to CASSALGGSHGYTF.